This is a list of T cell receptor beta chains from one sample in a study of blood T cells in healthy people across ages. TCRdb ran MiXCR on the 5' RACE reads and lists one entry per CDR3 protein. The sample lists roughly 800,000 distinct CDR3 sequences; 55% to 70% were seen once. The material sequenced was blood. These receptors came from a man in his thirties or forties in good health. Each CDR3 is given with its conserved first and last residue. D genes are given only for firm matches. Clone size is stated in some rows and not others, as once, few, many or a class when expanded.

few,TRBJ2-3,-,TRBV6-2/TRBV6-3,TGTGCCAGCACCGACCGGAGGGGAGGACATCACACAGATACGCAGTATTTT,CASTDRRGGHHTDTQYF
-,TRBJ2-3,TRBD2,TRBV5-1,TGCGCCAGCAGCTCGACTAGCGGGGGGATCAGCGGAAATACGCAGTATTTT,CASSSTSGGISGNTQYF
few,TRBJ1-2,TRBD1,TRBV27,TGTGCCAGCAGCCCCAAGACAGGGGATGGCTACACCTTC,CASSPKTGDGYTF
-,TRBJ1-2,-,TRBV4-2,TGTGCCAGCAGCAATAAGGGGGAAGCTAACTATGGCTACACCTTC,CASSNKGEANYGYTF
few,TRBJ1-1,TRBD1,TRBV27,TGTGCCAGCAGTTTAAGGGACAGGACTGAAGCTTTCTTT,CASSLRDRTEAFF
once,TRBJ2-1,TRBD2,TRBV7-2,TGTGCCAGCACCCGGACTAGCGGGAGGGGGTCCTACAATGAGCAGTTCTTC,CASTRTSGRGSYNEQFF
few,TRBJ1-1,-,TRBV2,TGTGCCAGCAGGAGTGGGGGCCCTGAAGCTTTCTTT,CASRSGGPEAFF
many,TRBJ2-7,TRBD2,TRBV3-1,TGTGCCAGCAGCCCGGGACTAGCGGGAGTAGGCGAGCAGTACTTC,CASSPGLAGVGEQYF
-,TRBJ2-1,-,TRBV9,TGTGCCAGCAGCGTAGAGGGAACCTACAATGAGCAGTTCTTC,CASSVEGTYNEQFF
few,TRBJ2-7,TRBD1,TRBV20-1,TGCAGTGCTGGGACAGGGGGGAGAGAGCAGTACTTC,CSAGTGGREQYF
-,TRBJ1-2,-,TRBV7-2,TGTGCCAGCAGCTTAGTTGGCCAGAGCGGCTACACCTTC,CASSLVGQSGYTF
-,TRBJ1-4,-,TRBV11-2,TGTGCCAGCAGCCGGGGAGAGGGGAGAGAAAAACTGTTTTTT,CASSRGEGREKLFF
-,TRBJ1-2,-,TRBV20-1,TGCAGTGCTACTGACCTAGAGCTCAACTATGGCTACACCTTC,CSATDLELNYGYTF
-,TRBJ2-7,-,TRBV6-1,TGTGCCAGTAGTGAATTGTCCGGCTCCTACAATGAGCAGTACTTC,CASSELSGSYNEQYF
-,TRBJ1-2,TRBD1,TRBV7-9,TGTGCCAGCAGCTTAGGAGGCAGACCAGAGGGGGCCTATGGCTACACCTTC,CASSLGGRPEGAYGYTF
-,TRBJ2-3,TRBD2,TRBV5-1,TGCGCCAGTAGCTTGCTCGGGGAGGGAGATACGCAGTATTTT,CASSLLGEGDTQYF
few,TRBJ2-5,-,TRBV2,TGTGCCAGCATACTCGGAGAGACCCAGTACTTC,CASILGETQYF
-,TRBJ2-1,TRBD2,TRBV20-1,TGCAGTGCTAGACGGTTAGCGGGTGAGCAGTTCTTC,CSARRLAGEQFF
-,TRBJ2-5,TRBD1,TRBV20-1,TGCAGTGCTAGCCCCAGGACAGGGGAGGGGACCCAGTACTTC,CSASPRTGEGTQYF
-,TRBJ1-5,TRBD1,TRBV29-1,TGCAGCGTTGGAGGGGGGGACAGATCCAATCAGCCCCAGCATTTT,CSVGGGDRSNQPQHF
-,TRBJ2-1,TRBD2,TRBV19,TGTGCCAGTAGTATTGCCCCGACTAGCCGTATCCCTCCTTCATACAATGAGCAGTTCTTC,CASSIAPTSRIPPSYNEQFF
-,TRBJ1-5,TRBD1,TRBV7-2,TGTGCCAGCAGCCCGGACAGAGGGGGCCCTCAGCCCCAGCATTTT,CASSPDRGGPQPQHF
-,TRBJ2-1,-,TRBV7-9,TGTGCCAGCAGCACCACAGGCAATGAGCAGTTCTTC,CASSTTGNEQFF
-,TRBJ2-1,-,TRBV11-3,TGTGCCAGCAGCTTAGATGCCCGGGGTTCCTACAATGAGCAGTTCTTC,CASSLDARGSYNEQFF
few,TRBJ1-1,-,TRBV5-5,TGTGCCAGCAGCTACAGGAGGGAGACGACTGAAGCTTTCTTT,CASSYRRETTEAFF
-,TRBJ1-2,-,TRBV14,TGTGCCAGCAGCTCAAGTCTCAGCCGGAGGCCTCACTATGGCTACACCTTC,CASSSSLSRRPHYGYTF
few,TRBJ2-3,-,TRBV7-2,TGTGCCAGCAGCTTAGGGGTCATCACATCCGATACGCAGTATTTT,CASSLGVITSDTQYF
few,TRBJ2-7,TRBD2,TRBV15,TGTGCCACCAGCAGAGCGCGTGCTAGCGGGATCGAGCAGTACTTC,CATSRARASGIEQYF
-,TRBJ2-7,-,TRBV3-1,TGTGCCAGCAGCCTCAGAATCGGGGAGTTTGGCGAGCAGTACTTC,CASSLRIGEFGEQYF
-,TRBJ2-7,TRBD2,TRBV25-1,TGTGCCAGCAGTGGTCCGACTAGCGGGGGACATAGAACTCCGTACGAGCAGTACTTC,CASSGPTSGGHRTPYEQYF